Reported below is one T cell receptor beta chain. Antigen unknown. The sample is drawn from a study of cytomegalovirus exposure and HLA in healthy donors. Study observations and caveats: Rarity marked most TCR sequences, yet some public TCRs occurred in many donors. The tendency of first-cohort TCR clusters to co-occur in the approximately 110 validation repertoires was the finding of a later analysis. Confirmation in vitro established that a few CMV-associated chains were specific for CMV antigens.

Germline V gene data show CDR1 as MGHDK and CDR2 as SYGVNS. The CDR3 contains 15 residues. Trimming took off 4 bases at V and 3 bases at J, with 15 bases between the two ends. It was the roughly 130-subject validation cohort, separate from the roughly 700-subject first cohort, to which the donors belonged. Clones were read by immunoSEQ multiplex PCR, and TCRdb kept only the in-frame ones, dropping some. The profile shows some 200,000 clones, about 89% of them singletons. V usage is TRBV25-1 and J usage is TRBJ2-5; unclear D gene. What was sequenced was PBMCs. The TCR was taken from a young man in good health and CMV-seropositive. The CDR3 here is CASSGEAGYEETQYF. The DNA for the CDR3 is TGTGCCAGCAGTGGTGAAGCAGGCTACGAAGAGACCCAGTACTTC.